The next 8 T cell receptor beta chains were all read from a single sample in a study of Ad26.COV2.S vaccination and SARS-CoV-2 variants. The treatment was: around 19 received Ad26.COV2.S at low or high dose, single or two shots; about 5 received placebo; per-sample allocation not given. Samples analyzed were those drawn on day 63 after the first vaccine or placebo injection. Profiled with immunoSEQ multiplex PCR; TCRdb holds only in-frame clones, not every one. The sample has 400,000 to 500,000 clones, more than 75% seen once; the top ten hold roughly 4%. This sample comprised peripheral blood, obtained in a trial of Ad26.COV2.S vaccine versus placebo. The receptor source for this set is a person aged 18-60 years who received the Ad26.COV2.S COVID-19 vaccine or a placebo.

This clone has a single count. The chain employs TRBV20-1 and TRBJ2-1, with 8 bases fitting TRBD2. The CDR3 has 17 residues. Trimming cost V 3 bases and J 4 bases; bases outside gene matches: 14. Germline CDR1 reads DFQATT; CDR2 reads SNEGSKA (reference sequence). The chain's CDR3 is CSASRIQRGPLYNEQFF. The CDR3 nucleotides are TGCAGTGCTAGTCGAATTCAGCGGGGGCCCCTATACAATGAGCAGTTCTTC.

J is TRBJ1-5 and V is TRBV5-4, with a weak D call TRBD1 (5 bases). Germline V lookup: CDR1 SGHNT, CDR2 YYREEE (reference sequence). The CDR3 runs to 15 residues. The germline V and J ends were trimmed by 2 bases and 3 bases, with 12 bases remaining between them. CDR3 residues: CASSLQGVDNQPQHF. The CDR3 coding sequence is TGTGCCAGCAGCTTACAAGGGGTAGACAATCAGCCCCAGCATTTT. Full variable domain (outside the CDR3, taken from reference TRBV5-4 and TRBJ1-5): ETGVTQSPTHLIKTRGQQVTLRCSSQSGHNTVSWYQQALGQGPQFIFQYYREEENGRGNFPPRFSGLQFPNYSSELNVNALELDDSALYLCASSLQGVDNQPQHFGDGTRLSIL.

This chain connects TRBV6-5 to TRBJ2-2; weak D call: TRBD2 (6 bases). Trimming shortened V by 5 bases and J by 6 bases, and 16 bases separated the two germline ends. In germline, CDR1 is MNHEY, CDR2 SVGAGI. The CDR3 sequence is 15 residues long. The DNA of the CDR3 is TGTGCCAGCAGTCTACAGGAGTGGGGGGCCGGGGAGCTGTTTTTT. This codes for CASSLQEWGAGELFF.

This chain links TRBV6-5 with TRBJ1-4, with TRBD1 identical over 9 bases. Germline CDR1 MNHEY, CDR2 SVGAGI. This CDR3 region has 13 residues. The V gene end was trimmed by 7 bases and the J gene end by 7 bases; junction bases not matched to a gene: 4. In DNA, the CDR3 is TGTGCCAGCAAACAGGGGGCGGGTGAAAAACTGTTTTTT. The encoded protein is CASKQGAGEKLFF.

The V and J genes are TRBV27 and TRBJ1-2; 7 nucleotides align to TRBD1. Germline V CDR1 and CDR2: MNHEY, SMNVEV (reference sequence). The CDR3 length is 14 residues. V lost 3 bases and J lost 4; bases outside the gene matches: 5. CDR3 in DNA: TGTGCCAGCAGTTTTAAGGGGGCCGGCTATGGCTACACCTTC. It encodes CASSFKGAGYGYTF.

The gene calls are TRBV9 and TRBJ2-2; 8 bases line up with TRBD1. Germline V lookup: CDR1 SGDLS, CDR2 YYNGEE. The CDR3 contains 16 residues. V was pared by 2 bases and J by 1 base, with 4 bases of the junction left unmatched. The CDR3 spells CASSVRGQLNTGELFF. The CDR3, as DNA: TGTGCCAGCAGCGTCAGGGGGCAGTTGAACACCGGGGAGCTGTTTTTT.

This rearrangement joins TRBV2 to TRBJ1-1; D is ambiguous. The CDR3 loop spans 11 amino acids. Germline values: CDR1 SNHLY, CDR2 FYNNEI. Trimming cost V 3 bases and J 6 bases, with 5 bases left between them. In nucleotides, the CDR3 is TGTGCCAGCAGTGAGCGGGCTGAAGCTTTCTTT. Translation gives CASSERAEAFF.

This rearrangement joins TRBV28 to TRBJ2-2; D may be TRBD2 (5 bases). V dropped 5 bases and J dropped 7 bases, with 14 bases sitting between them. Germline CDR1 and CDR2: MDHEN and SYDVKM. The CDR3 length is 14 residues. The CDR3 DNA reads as TGTGCCAGCAGTCGGGGTTCAGTCCACGGGGAGCTGTTTTTT. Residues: CASSRGSVHGELFF.